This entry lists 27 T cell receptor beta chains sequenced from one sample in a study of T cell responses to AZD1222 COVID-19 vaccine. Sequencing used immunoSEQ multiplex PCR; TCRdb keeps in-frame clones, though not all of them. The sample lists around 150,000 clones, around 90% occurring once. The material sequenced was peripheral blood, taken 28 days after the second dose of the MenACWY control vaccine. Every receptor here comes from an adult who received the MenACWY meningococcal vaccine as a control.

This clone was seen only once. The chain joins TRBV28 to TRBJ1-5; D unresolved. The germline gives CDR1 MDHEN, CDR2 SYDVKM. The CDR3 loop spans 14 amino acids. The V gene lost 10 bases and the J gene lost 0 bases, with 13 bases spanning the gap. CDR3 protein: CAIPGRNSNQPQHF. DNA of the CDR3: TGTGCCATCCCCGGGCGGAATAGCAATCAGCCCCAGCATTTT.

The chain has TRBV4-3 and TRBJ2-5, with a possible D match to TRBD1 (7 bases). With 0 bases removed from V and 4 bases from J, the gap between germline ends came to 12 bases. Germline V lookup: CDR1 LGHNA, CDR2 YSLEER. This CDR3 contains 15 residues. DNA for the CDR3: TGCGCCAGCAGCCAAGAGAACAGGGGAGGAGAGACCCAGTACTTC. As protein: CASSQENRGGETQYF.

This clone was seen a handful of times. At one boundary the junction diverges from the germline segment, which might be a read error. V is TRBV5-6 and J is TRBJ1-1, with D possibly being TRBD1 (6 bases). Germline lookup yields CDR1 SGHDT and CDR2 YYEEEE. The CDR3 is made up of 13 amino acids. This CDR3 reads CASSMPGGTEPFF. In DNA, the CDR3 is TGTGCCAGCAGCATGCCGGGGGGCACTGAACCTTTCTTT.

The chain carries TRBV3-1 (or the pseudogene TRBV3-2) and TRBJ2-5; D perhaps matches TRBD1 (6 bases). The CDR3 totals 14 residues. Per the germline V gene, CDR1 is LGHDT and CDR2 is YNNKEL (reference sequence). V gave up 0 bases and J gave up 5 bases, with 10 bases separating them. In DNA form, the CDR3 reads TGTGCCAGCAGCCAAGAGGGTAGGGGGGAGACCCAGTACTTC. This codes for CASSQEGRGETQYF.

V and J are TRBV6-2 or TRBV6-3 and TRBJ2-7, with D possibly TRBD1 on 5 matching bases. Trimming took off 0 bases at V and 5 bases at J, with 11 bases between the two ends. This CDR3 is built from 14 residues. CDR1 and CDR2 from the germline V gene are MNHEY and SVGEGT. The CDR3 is CASSYSGREDEQYF. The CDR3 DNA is TGTGCCAGCAGTTACTCGGGCAGGGAAGACGAGCAGTACTTC.

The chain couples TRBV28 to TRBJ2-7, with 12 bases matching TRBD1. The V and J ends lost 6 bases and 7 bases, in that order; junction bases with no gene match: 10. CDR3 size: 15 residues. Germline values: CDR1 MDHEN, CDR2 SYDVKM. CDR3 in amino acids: CASRRPGQGAFEQYF. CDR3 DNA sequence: TGTGCCAGCAGGAGACCGGGACAGGGGGCCTTTGAGCAGTACTTC.

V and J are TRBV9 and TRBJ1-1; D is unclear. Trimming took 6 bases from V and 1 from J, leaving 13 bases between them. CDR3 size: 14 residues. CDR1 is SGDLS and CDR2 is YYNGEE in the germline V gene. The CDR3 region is CASTSDAQNTEAFF. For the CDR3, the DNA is TGTGCCAGCACATCAGACGCACAGAACACTGAAGCTTTCTTT.

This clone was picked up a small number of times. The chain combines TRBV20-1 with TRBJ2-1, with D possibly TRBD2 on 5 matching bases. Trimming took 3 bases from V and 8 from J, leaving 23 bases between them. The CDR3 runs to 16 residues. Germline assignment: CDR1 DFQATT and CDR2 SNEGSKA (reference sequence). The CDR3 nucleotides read TGCAGTGCTAGTTCGGCTAGCCGGGCATATGGCGATGAGCAGTTCTTC. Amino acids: CSASSASRAYGDEQFF.

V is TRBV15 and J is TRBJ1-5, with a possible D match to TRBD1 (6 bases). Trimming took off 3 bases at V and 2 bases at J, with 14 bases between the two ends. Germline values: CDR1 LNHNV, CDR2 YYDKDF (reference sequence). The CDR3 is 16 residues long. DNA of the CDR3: TGTGCCACCAGCAGTGATGGGGGGGGGCGCAATCAGCCCCAGCATTTT. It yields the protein CATSSDGGGRNQPQHF. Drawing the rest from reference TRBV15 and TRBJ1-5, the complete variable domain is DAMVIQNPRYQVTQFGKPVTLSCSQTLNHNVMYWYQQKSSQAPKLLFHYYDKDFNNEADTPDNFQSRRPNTSFCFLDIRSPGLGDTAMYLCATSSDGGGRNQPQHFGDGTRLSIL.

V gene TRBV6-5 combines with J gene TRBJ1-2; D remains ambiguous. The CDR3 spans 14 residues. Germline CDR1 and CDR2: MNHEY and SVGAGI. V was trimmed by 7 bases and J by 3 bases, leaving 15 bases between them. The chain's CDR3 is CASTPRVSDYGYTF. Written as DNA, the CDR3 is TGTGCCAGCACCCCACGGGTCAGTGACTATGGCTACACCTTC.

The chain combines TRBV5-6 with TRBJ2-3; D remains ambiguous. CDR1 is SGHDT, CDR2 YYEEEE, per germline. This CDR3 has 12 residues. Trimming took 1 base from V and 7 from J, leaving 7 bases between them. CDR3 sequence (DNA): TGTGCCAGCAGCTTGTTGTTGAATACGCAGTATTTT. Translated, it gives CASSLLLNTQYF.

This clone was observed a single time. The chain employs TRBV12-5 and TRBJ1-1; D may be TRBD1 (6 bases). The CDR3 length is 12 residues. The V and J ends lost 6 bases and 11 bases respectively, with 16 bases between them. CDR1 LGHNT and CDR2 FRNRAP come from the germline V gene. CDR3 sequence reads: CASGPDSSQAFF. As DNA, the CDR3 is TGTGCTAGTGGCCCGGACAGTAGCCAGGCTTTCTTT.

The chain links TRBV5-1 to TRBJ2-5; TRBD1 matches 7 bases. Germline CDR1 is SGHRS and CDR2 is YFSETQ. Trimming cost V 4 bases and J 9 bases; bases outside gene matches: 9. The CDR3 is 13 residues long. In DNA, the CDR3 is TGCGCCAGCAGCCTCCGAAGACAGGGCGCCCAGTACTTC. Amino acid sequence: CASSLRRQGAQYF.

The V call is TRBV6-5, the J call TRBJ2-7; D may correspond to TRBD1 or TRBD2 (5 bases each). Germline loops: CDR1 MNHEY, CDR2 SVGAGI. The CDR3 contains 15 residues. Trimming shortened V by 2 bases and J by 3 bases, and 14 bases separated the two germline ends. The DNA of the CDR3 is TGTGCCAGCAGTTACGGGGCGCAGGGAGTCTACGAGCAGTACTTC. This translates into CASSYGAQGVYEQYF.

CDR3 amino acids: CASRQQGAVQPQHF. CDR3 nucleotide sequence: TGTGCCAGCAGACAACAGGGGGCGGTTCAGCCCCAGCATTTT. The chain links TRBV28 to TRBJ1-5; 9 bases are a match to TRBD1. CDR1 and CDR2 from the germline V gene are MDHEN and SYDVKM. This CDR3 has 14 amino acids. V was pared by 6 bases and J by 6 bases, with 6 bases of the junction left unmatched. Full variable domain (missing parts from reference TRBV28 and TRBJ1-5): DVKVTQSSRYLVKRTGEKVFLECVQDMDHENMFWYRQDPGLGLRLIYFSYDVKMKEKGDIPEGYSVSREKKERFSLILESASTNQTSMYLCASRQQGAVQPQHFGDGTRLSIL.

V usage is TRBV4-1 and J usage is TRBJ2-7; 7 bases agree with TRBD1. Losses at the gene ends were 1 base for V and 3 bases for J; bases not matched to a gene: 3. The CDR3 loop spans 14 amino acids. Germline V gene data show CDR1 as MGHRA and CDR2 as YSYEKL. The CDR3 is CASSQAGTDYEQYF. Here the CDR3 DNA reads TGCGCCAGCAGCCAAGCCGGGACAGACTACGAGCAGTACTTC.

DNA for the CDR3: TGCGCCAGCAGCTTGGGGGCGACTAGCGGGGGAGAACAAGAGACCCAGTACTTC. Protein sequence: CASSLGATSGGEQETQYF. The V and J genes are TRBV5-1 and TRBJ2-5, with 12 bases aligning to TRBD2. From germline, CDR1 is SGHRS and CDR2 YFSETQ. J gave up 2 bases and V 0 bases, and 8 bases lay outside the gene matches. The CDR3 spans 18 residues.

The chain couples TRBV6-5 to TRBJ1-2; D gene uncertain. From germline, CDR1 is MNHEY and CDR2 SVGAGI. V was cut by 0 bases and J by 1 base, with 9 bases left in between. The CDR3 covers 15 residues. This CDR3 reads CASSYSDGINYGYTF. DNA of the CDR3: TGTGCCAGCAGTTACTCGGACGGGATTAACTATGGCTACACCTTC.

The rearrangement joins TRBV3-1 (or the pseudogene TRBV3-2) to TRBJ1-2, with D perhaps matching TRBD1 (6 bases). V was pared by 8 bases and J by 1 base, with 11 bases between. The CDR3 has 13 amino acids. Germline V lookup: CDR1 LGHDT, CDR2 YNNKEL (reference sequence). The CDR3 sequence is CASRDIYNYGYTF. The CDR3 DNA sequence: TGTGCCAGCCGGGACATTTATAACTATGGCTACACCTTC.

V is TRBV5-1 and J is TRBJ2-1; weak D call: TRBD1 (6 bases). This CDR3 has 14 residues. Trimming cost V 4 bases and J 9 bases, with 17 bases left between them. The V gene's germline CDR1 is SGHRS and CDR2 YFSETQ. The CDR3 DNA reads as TGCGCCAGCAGCCCCAGGCAGGGGCTGGCTGAGCAGTTCTTC. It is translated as CASSPRQGLAEQFF.

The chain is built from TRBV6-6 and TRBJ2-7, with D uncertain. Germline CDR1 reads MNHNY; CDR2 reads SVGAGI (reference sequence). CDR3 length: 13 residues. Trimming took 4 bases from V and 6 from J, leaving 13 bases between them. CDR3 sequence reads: CASSLSALGEQYF. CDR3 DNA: TGTGCCAGCAGTTTATCTGCCCTAGGCGAGCAGTACTTC.

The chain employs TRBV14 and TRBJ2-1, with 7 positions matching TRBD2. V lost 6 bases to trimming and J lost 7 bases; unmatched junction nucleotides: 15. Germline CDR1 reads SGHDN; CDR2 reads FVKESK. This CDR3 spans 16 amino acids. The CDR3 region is CASSYKLGGSWNEQFF. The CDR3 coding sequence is TGTGCCAGCAGTTACAAATTAGGCGGGAGTTGGAATGAGCAGTTCTTC. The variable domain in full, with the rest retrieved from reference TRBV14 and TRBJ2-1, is EAGVTQFPSHSVIEKGQTVTLRCDPISGHDNLYWYRRVMGKEIKFLLHFVKESKQDESGMPNNRFLAERTGGTYSTLKVQPAELEDSGVYFCASSYKLGGSWNEQFFGPGTRLTVL.

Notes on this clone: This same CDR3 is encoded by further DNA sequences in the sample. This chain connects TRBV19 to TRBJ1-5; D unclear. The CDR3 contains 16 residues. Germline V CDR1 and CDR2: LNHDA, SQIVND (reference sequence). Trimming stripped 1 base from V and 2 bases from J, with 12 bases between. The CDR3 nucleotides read TGTGCCAGTAGTATAGGTGGCAGCCGGGGCAATCAGCCCCAGCATTTT. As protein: CASSIGGSRGNQPQHF.

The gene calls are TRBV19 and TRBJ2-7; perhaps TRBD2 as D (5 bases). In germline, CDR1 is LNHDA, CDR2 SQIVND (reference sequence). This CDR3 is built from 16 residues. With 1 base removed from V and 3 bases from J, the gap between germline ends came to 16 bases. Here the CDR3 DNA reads TGTGCCAGTAGTATAGGGCCGCCGACTGGGAGCTACGAGCAGTACTTC. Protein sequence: CASSIGPPTGSYEQYF.

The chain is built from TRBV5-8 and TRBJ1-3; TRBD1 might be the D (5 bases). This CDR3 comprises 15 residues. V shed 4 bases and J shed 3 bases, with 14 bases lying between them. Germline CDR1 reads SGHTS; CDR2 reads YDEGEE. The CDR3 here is CASSRRGVHGNTIYF. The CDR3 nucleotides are TGTGCCAGCAGCAGAAGGGGAGTCCATGGAAACACCATATATTTT.

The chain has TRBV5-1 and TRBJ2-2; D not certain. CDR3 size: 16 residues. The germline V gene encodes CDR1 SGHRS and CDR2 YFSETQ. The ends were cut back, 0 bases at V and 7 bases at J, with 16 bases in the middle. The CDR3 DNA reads TGCGCCAGCAGCTTGGCTCGGGTAATTGATGTCGGGGAGCTGTTTTTT. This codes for CASSLARVIDVGELFF.

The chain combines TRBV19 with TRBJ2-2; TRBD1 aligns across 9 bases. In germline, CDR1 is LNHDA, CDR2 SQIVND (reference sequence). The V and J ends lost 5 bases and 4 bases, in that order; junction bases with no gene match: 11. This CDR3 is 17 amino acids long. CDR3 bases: TGTGCCAGTAGTGCGCAACAGGGGGCGGTTACCACCGGGGAGCTGTTTTTT. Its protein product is CASSAQQGAVTTGELFF. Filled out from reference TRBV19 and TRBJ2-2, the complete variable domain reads DGGITQSPKYLFRKEGQNVTLSCEQNLNHDAMYWYRQDPGQGLRLIYYSQIVNDFQKGDIAEGYSVSREKKESFPLTVTSAQKNPTAFYLCASSAQQGAVTTGELFFGEGSRLTVL.